This TCR beta chain was profiled in a study of T cell responses to AZD1222 COVID-19 vaccine. CDR3 length: 16 residues. Deletions cut 4 bases from V and 5 bases from J, with 21 bases between. CDR1 and CDR2 (germline): SGHVS, FQNEAQ. A word on this clone: The antigen is unknown.

Assay used: immunoSEQ multiplex PCR; TCRdb lists only in-frame clones, some missing. The data hold about 150,000 clones, with around 89% observed a single time. Broader study findings: At 160-218 and 743-854, vaccine-associated CD4 TCRs were dominant, and they spanned spike. As reported, nearly half of all spike-specific TCRs target variant regions that are unmutated.

The V gene is TRBV7-8, the J gene TRBJ2-7; D may be TRBD1 (6 bases). The sequence derives from an adult in good health. The sample consisted of peripheral blood, taken on day 0 of AZD1222 vaccination. The CDR3 loop is CASSSQIGQGKDEQYF. CDR3 sequence (DNA): TGTGCCAGCAGCTCGCAGATCGGGCAGGGGAAGGACGAGCAGTACTTC.